A selection of T cell receptor beta chains follows, all from one sample in a study of blood T cell repertoires in COVID-19. Produced via immunoSEQ multiplex PCR; TCRdb's table is partial and in-frame only. The data hold 220,000 or so clones, with about 80% observed a single time. Sequenced material: peripheral blood. The receptors stem from a woman aged 60-75 years with acute or convalescent COVID-19. Each CDR3 is given with its conserved first and last residue. A D gene is named only where the DNA matches it firmly. Where a row states a size, it is once, few, many or the class of an expanded clone; other rows omit it.

j_call v_call clone_size cdr3_length d_call cdr3_aa cdr3_nt
TRBJ2-7 TRBV4-1 few 15 TRBD2 CASSQEWRGEYEQYF TGCGCCAGCAGCCAAGAATGGCGGGGGGAATACGAGCAGTACTTC
TRBJ1-1 TRBV5-1 NA 12 NA CASSPPGTEAFF TGCGCCAGCAGCCCCCCGGGGACTGAAGCTTTCTTT
TRBJ1-1 TRBV3-1/TRBV3-2 NA 15 NA CASSQAAGGHTEAFF TGTGCCAGCAGCCAAGCGGCGGGTGGTCACACTGAAGCTTTCTTT
TRBJ1-6 TRBV27 few 13 TRBD1 CASSQGQGSPLHF TGTGCCAGCAGCCAGGGACAGGGTTCACCCCTCCACTTT
TRBJ1-2 TRBV29-1 NA 13 NA CSVEKQLGDGYTF TGCAGCGTTGAAAAGCAATTAGGAGATGGCTACACCTTC
TRBJ1-3 TRBV7-8 NA 19 TRBD1 CASSLVGLTGASSGNTIYF TGTGCCAGCAGCTTAGTAGGTCTGACAGGGGCGAGCTCTGGAAACACCATATATTTT
TRBJ2-2 TRBV6-4 NA 15 NA CASRPPGGGTGELFF TGTGCCAGCAGACCCCCCGGTGGGGGGACCGGGGAGCTGTTTTTT
TRBJ2-1 TRBV18 NA 15 TRBD1 CASSPYRGAPDEQFF TGTGCCAGCTCACCTTACAGGGGGGCTCCCGATGAGCAGTTCTTC
TRBJ2-5 TRBV2 NA 16 TRBD1 CASSAIKTGGPETQYF TGTGCCAGCAGCGCTATCAAGACAGGGGGACCGGAGACCCAGTACTTC
TRBJ1-2 TRBV5-5 NA 15 TRBD1 CASSLVAGQVYGYTF TGTGCCAGCAGCTTGGTGGCGGGACAGGTCTATGGCTACACCTTC
TRBJ1-2 TRBV2 NA 12 NA CASSATGYGYTF TGTGCCAGCAGCGCTACGGGCTATGGCTACACCTTC
TRBJ2-7 TRBV27 NA 13 TRBD1 CASSLDRAGEQYF TGTGCCAGCAGTTTAGACAGGGCGGGTGAGCAGTACTTC
TRBJ2-7 TRBV5-1 NA 17 TRBD2 CASSLATSGGYSYEQYF TGCGCCAGCAGCTTGGCAACTAGCGGGGGGTACTCCTACGAGCAGTACTTC
TRBJ1-6 TRBV4-1 NA 15 NA CASSREHGDNSPLHF TGCGCCAGCAGCCGAGAACATGGAGATAATTCACCCCTCCACTTT
TRBJ2-4 TRBV5-6 once 16 TRBD1 CASSLDRTGLKNIQYF TGTGCCAGCAGCTTGGACAGGACAGGGCTTAAAAACATTCAGTACTTC
TRBJ2-7 TRBV19 NA 13 NA CATSAGRSYEQYF TGTGCCACCTCGGCGGGGCGCTCCTACGAGCAGTACTTC
TRBJ2-3 TRBV5-4 few 14 NA CASSLTGSTDTQYF TGTGCCAGCAGCTTGACAGGGAGTACAGATACGCAGTATTTT
TRBJ1-6 TRBV6-5 NA 15 NA CASSYGPNPISPLHF TGTGCCAGCAGTTACGGCCCGAACCCAATCTCACCCCTCCACTTT
TRBJ1-2 TRBV9 NA 11 NA CASWGRGSYTF TGTGCCAGCTGGGGAAGGGGTAGCTACACCTTC
TRBJ1-1 TRBV9 NA 16 NA CASSAPSGGLNTEAFF TGTGCCAGCAGCGCTCCCAGTGGGGGGTTGAACACTGAAGCTTTCTTT
TRBJ1-1 TRBV5-4 once 15 NA CASSLIGALNTEAFF TGTGCCAGCAGCTTGATCGGAGCCCTGAACACTGAAGCTTTCTTT
TRBJ1-1 TRBV11-1 NA 14 NA CASSSGERDAEAFF TGTGCCAGCAGCTCGGGTGAAAGAGACGCTGAAGCTTTCTTT
TRBJ2-2 TRBV7-8 NA 18 TRBD2 CASSGQGLAGGIPGELFF TGTGCCAGCAGCGGACAGGGACTAGCGGGGGGTATCCCCGGGGAGCTGTTTTTT
TRBJ1-4 TRBV5-5 NA 15 NA CASSPGGVSNEKLFF TGTGCCAGCAGCCCCGGTGGTGTTTCCAATGAAAAACTGTTTTTT
TRBJ2-5 TRBV18 NA 12 TRBD2 CASSRGEETQYF TGTGCCAGCTCCCGGGGGGAAGAGACCCAGTACTTC
TRBJ1-2 TRBV30 NA 13 TRBD1 CAGKQGAQYGYTF TGTGCCGGTAAACAGGGGGCGCAGTATGGCTACACCTTC
TRBJ2-1 TRBV19 NA 14 TRBD1 CASSPGQFYNEQFF TGTGCCAGTAGCCCGGGACAGTTCTACAATGAGCAGTTCTTC
TRBJ1-2 TRBV4-1 few 14 TRBD1 CASSQEGQIYGYTF TGCGCCAGCAGCCAAGAGGGACAGATCTATGGCTACACCTTC
TRBJ2-7 TRBV27 NA 16 TRBD1 CASSSKGTGASLGQYF TGTGCCAGCAGTTCTAAGGGGACAGGGGCTTCACTTGGGCAGTACTTC
TRBJ2-2 TRBV7-9 many 18 NA CASSLALRTTRVAGELFF TGTGCCAGCAGCTTAGCGTTAAGGACTACTAGAGTCGCCGGGGAGCTGTTTTTT
TRBJ1-2 TRBV6-5 NA 12 TRBD1 CATPGQPYGYTF TGTGCCACCCCGGGACAGCCCTATGGCTACACCTTC
TRBJ1-1 TRBV6-1 NA 15 NA CASSEDGSWNTEAFF TGTGCCAGCAGTGAAGACGGTTCTTGGAACACTGAAGCTTTCTTT
TRBJ1-5 TRBV2 few 15 NA CASREDQGHNQPQHF TGTGCCAGCAGAGAGGACCAGGGACACAATCAGCCCCAGCATTTT
TRBJ1-6 TRBV28 once 15 NA CASSLNRVVVTPLHF TGTGCCAGCAGTTTAAACAGGGTGGTAGTGACACCCCTCCACTTT
TRBJ1-1 TRBV7-6 NA 13 NA CASSREESTEAFF TGTGCCAGCAGCCGGGAAGAAAGCACTGAAGCTTTCTTT
TRBJ1-2 TRBV30 once 13 TRBD1 CAWSQDRAGGYTF TGTGCCTGGAGCCAGGACAGGGCAGGGGGCTACACCTTC
TRBJ1-2 TRBV3-1/TRBV3-2 NA 12 TRBD1 CASSVRQGGCTF TGTGCCAGCAGCGTTCGACAGGGGGGCTGCACCTTC
TRBJ1-2 TRBV11-2 NA 13 TRBD1 CASSPRQGTGYTF TGTGCCAGCAGCCCAAGACAGGGGACTGGCTACACCTTC
TRBJ1-5 TRBV6-6 NA 15 TRBD1 CASSPPGQGSQPQHF TGTGCCAGCAGCCCACCGGGACAGGGAAGTCAGCCCCAGCATTTT
TRBJ1-5 TRBV19 NA 15 TRBD1 CASRGQEASYQPQHF TGTGCCAGTAGAGGACAGGAGGCATCCTATCAGCCCCAGCATTTT
TRBJ2-1 TRBV7-6 NA 15 TRBD2 CASSLALSGVGEQFF TGTGCCAGCAGCTTAGCGCTGAGCGGGGTGGGTGAGCAGTTCTTC
TRBJ1-2 TRBV12-3/TRBV12-4 NA 13 NA CASSFGRRYGYTF TGTGCCAGCAGTTTCGGTAGGAGGTACGGCTACACCTTC
TRBJ2-6 TRBV5-4 NA 18 TRBD1 CASSLGASGGNGANVLTF TGTGCCAGCAGCTTGGGGGCCTCAGGGGGAAATGGGGCCAACGTCCTGACTTTC
TRBJ1-2 TRBV5-1 few 15 NA CASSLANRARSGYTF TGCGCCAGCAGCTTGGCAAACAGGGCTCGTAGTGGCTACACCTTC
TRBJ2-3 TRBV7-6 NA 16 TRBD2 CASSALAGGYTDTQYF TGTGCCAGCAGCGCACTAGCGGGGGGTTACACAGATACGCAGTATTTT
TRBJ1-1 TRBV28 many 14 NA CASSLGGLRTEAFF TGTGCCAGCAGTTTAGGGGGACTTCGGACTGAAGCTTTCTTT
TRBJ1-2 TRBV2 NA 13 TRBD1 CASSTGGWYGYTF TGTGCCAGCAGTACAGGGGGGTGGTATGGCTACACCTTC